This T cell receptor (beta chain) derives from a study of cytomegalovirus exposure and HLA in healthy donors. Study-wide results and limits: Most sequenced TCRs were rare (though some public TCRs occurred in many donors). It emerged from a later analysis that several of the most significant clusters appeared to be linked to common viral pathogens. Prior analysis indicated that the majority of TCR beta V segments exhibited productivity approximately 87% or approximately 30% of the time. Donors were assumed by presence/absence analyses to have roughly uniform sequencing depth.

A multiplex PCR was run with 60 Vbeta primers and 13 Jbeta primers. The data were produced by immunoSEQ multiplex PCR, yet TCRdb's version contains in-frame clones alone and is incomplete. This sample has around 80,000 clones, with approximately 66% found just once. A word on this clone: Its antigen remains unknown.

Germline V gene sequence: CDR1 GTSNPN, CDR2 SVGIG (reference sequence). This CDR3 has 13 amino acids. Trimming removed 3 bases from V and 0 bases from J, with 6 bases in between. The rearrangement links TRBV30 to TRBJ1-5; no clear D. The receptor was isolated from a male donor in good health and CMV-seropositive. The source material was PBMCs. The CDR3 is CAWSPSSNQPQHF. CDR3 bases: TGTGCCTGGAGCCCCTCTAGCAATCAGCCCCAGCATTTT.